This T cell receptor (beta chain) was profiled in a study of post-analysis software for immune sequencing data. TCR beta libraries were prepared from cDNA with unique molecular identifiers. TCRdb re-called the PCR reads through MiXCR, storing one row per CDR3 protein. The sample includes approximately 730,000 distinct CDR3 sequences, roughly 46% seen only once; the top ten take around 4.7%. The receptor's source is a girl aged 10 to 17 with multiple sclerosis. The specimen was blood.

CDR3 DNA sequence: TGTGCCAGCAGTTTATTTCGACTAGCGGACTACAATGAGCAGTTCTTC. As protein: CASSLFRLADYNEQFF. This chain links TRBV28 with TRBJ2-1, with 9 bases aligning to TRBD2. The junction had 4 bases not matched to a gene; V was cut back by 1 base and J by 3 bases. Germline values: CDR1 MDHEN, CDR2 SYDVKM. This CDR3 region has 16 residues.